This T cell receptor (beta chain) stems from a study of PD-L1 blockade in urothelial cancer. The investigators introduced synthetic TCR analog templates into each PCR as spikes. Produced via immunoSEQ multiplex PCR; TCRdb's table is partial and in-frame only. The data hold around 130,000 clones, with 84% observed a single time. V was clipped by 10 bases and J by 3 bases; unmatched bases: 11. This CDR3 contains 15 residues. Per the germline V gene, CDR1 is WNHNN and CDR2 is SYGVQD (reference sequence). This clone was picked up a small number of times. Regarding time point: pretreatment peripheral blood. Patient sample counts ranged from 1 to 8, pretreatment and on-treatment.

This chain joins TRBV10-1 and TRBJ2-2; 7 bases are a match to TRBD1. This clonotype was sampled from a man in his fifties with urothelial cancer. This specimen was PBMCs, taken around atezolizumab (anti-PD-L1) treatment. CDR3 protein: CATGTVRTYTGELFF. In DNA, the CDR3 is TGCGCCACCGGGACAGTTAGAACTTACACCGGGGAGCTGTTTTTT.